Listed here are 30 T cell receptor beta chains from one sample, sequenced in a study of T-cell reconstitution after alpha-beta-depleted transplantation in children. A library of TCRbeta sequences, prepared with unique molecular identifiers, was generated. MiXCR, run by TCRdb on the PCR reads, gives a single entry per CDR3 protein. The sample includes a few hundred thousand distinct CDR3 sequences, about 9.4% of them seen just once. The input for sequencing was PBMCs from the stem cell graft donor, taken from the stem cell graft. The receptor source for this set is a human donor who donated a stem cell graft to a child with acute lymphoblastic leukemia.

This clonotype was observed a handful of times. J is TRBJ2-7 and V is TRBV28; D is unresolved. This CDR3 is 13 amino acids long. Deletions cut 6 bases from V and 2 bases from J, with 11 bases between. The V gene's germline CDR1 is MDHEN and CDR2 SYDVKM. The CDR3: CASRYRRAYEQYF. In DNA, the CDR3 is TGTGCCAGCAGATATAGACGGGCCTACGAGCAGTACTTC. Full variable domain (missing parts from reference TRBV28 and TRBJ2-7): DVKVTQSSRYLVKRTGEKVFLECVQDMDHENMFWYRQDPGLGLRLIYFSYDVKMKEKGDIPEGYSVSREKKERFSLILESASTNQTSMYLCASRYRRAYEQYFGPGTRLTVT.

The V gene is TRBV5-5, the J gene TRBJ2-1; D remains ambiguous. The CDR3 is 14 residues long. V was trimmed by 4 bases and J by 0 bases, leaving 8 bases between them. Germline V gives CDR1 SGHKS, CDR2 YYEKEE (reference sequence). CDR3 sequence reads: CASSRLSSYNEQFF. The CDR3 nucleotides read TGTGCCAGCAGCCGCTTAAGCTCCTACAATGAGCAGTTCTTC.

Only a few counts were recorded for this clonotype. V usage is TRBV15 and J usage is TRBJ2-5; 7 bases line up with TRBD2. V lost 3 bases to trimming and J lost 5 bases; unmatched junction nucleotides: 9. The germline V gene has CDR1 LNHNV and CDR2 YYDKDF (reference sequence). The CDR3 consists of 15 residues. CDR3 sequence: CATSSSGLVRETQYF. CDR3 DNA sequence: TGTGCCACCAGCAGCAGTGGACTAGTGAGGGAGACCCAGTACTTC.

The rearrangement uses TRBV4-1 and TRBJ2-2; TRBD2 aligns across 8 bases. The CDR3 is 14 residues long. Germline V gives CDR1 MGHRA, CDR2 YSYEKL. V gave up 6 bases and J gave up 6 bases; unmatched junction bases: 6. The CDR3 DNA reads TGCGCCAGCAGACCTGGACTAGCCGCCGGGGAGCTGTTTTTT. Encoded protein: CASRPGLAAGELFF.

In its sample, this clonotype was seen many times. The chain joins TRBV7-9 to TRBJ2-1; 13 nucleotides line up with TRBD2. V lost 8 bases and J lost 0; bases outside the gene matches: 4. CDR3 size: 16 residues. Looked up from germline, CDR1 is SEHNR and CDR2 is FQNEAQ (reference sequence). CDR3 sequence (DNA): TGTGCCAGCGGGACTAGCGGGATTAGCTCCTACAATGAGCAGTTCTTC. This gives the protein CASGTSGISSYNEQFF. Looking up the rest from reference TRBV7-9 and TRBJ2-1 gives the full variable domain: DTGVSQNPRHKITKRGQNVTFRCDPISEHNRLYWYRQTLGQGPEFLTYFQNEAQLEKSRLLSDRFSAERPKGSFSTLEIQRTEQGDSAMYLCASGTSGISSYNEQFFGPGTRLTVL.

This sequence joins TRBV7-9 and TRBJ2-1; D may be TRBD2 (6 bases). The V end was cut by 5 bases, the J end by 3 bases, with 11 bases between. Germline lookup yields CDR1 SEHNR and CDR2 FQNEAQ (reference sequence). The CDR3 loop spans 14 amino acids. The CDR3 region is CASSIRLDYNEQFF. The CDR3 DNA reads TGTGCCAGCAGCATCAGACTAGACTACAATGAGCAGTTCTTC.

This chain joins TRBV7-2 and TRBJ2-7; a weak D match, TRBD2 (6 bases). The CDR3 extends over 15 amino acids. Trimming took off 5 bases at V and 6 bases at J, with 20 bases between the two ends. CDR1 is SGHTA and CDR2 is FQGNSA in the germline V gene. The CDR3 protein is CASSPPSRPGGEQYF. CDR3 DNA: TGTGCCAGCAGCCCCCCCAGCAGGCCCGGGGGCGAGCAGTACTTC.

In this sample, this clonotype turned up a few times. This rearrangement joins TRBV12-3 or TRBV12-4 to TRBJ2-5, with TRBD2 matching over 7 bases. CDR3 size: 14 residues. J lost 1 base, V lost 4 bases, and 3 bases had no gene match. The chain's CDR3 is CASSSRLAQETQYF. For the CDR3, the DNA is TGTGCCAGCAGTTCCAGACTAGCCCAAGAGACCCAGTACTTC.

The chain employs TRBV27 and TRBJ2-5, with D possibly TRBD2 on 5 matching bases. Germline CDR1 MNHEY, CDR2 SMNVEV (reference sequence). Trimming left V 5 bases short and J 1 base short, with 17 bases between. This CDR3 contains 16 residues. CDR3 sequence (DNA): TGTGCCAGCAGTCCCGGCGGAGCGGCGATCCAAGAGACCCAGTACTTC. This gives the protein CASSPGGAAIQETQYF.

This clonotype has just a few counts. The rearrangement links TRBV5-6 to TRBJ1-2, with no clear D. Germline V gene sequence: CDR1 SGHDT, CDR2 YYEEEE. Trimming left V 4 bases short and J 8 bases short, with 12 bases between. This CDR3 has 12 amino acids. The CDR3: CASSRPGIGYTF. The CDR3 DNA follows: TGTGCCAGCAGCCGCCCGGGGATCGGCTACACCTTC.

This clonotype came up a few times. For the CDR3, the DNA is TGCAGTGCTAGTCGGGTGGACTCTGGACTCTGGACCCAGTACTTC. It specifies CSASRVDSGLWTQYF. The chain couples TRBV20-1 to TRBJ2-5; weak D call: TRBD2 (5 bases). Germline V gene lookup returns CDR1 DFQATT and CDR2 SNEGSKA (reference sequence). The CDR3 sequence is 15 residues long. Trimming left V 3 bases short and J 7 bases short, with 21 bases between.

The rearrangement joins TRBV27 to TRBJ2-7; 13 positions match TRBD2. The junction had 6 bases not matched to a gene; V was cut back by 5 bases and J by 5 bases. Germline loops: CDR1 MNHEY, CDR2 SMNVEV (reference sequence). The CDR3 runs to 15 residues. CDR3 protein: CASSRRGLAGDEQYF. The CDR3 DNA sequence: TGTGCCAGCAGTCGGCGCGGACTAGCGGGAGACGAGCAGTACTTC.

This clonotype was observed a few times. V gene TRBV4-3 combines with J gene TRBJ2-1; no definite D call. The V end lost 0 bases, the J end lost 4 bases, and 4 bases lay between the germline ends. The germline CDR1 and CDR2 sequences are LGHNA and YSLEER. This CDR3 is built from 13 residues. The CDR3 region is CASSQDKYNEQFF. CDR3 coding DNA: TGCGCCAGCAGCCAAGACAAATACAATGAGCAGTTCTTC.

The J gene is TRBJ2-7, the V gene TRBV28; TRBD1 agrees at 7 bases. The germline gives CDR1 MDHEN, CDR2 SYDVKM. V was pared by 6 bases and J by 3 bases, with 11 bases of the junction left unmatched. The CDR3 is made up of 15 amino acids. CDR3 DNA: TGTGCCAGCAGAAAGGGACAGTCCGCCTACTACGAGCAGTACTTC. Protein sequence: CASRKGQSAYYEQYF.

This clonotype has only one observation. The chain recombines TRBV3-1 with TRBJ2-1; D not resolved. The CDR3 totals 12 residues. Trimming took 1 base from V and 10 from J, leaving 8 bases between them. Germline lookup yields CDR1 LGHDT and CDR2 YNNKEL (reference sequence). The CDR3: CASSQGPSEQFF. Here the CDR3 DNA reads TGTGCCAGCAGCCAAGGTCCCAGCGAGCAGTTCTTC.

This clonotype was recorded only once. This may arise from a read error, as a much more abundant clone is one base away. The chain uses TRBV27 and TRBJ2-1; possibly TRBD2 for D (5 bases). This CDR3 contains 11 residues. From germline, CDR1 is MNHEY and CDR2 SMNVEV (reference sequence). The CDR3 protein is CARSFLLETFF. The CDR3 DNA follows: TGTGCCCGCAGTTTCCTACTAGAAACGTTCTTC.

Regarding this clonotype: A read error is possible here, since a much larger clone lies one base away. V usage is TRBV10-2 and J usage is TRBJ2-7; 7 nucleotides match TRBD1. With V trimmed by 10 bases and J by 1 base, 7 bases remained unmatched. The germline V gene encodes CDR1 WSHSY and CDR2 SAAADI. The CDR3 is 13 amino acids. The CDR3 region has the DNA TGCGCCATCAGAAGGGACAGATCCTACGAGCAGTACTTC. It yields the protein CAIRRDRSYEQYF.

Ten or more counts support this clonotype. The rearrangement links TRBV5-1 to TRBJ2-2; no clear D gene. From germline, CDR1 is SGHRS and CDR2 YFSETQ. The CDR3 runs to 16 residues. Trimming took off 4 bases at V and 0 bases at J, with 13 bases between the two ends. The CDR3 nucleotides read TGCGCCAGCAGCCCCAGGCTTCTAGCGAACACCGGGGAGCTGTTTTTT. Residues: CASSPRLLANTGELFF.

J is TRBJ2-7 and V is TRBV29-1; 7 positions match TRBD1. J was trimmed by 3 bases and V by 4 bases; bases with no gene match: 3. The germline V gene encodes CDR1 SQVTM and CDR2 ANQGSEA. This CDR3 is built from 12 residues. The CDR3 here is CSVGQGYYEQYF. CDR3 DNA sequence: TGCAGCGTTGGACAGGGCTACTACGAGCAGTACTTC.

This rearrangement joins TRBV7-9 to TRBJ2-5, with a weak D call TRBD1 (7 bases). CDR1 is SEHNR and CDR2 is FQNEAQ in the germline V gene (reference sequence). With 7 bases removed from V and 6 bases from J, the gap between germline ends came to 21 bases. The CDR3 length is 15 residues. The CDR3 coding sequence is TGTGCCAGCAACACCCCAGGGGGGTCGGAAAAGACCCAGTACTTC. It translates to CASNTPGGSEKTQYF. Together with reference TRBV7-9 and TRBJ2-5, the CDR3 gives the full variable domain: DTGVSQNPRHKITKRGQNVTFRCDPISEHNRLYWYRQTLGQGPEFLTYFQNEAQLEKSRLLSDRFSAERPKGSFSTLEIQRTEQGDSAMYLCASNTPGGSEKTQYFGPGTRLLVL.

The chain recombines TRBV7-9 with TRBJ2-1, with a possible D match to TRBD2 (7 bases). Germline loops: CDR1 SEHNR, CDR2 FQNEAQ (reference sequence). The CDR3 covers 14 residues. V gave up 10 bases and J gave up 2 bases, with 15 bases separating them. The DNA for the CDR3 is TGTGCCACGGAGGGGGGGGTCCCCTACAATGAGCAGTTCTTC. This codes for CATEGGVPYNEQFF.

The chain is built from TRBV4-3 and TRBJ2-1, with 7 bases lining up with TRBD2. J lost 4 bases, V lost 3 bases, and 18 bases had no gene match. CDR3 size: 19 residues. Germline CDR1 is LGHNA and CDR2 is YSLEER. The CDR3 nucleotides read TGCGCCAGCAGCCATGAGATAGCCCTGGTTGAGCGGGAATACAATGAGCAGTTCTTC. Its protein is CASSHEIALVEREYNEQFF.

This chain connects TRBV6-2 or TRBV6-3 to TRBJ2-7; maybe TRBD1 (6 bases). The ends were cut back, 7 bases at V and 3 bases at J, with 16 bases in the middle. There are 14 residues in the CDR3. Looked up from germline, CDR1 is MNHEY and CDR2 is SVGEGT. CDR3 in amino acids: CASTAVVGGYEQYF. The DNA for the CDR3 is TGTGCCAGCACCGCAGTAGTAGGGGGCTACGAGCAGTACTTC.

CDR3: CASRLLGQDPSYEQYF. In DNA, the CDR3 is TGTGCCAGCCGCTTGCTGGGACAGGACCCATCCTACGAGCAGTACTTC. The chain has TRBV6-1 and TRBJ2-7; the match to TRBD1 covers 8 bases. The CDR3 consists of 16 residues. Germline V gene lookup returns CDR1 MNHNS and CDR2 SASEGT. The ends lost 8 bases at V and 1 base at J; junction bases unmatched: 13.

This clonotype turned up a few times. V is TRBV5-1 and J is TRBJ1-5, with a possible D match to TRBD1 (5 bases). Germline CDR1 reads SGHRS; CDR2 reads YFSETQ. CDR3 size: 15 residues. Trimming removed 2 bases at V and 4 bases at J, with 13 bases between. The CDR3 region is CASSFQGGENQPQHF. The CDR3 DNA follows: TGCGCCAGCAGCTTTCAGGGAGGTGAGAATCAGCCCCAGCATTTT. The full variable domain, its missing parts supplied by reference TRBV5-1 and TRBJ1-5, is KAGVTQTPRYLIKTRGQQVTLSCSPISGHRSVSWYQQTPGQGLQFLFEYFSETQRNKGNFPGRFSGRQFSNSRSEMNVSTLELGDSALYLCASSFQGGENQPQHFGDGTRLSIL.

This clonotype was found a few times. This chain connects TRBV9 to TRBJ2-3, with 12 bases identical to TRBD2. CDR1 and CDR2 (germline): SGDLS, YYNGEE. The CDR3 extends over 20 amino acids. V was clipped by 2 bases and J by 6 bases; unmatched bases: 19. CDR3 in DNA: TGTGCCAGCAGCGTGAACAGGGGATCCCTAGCGGGAGGGCCGATGGATACGCAGTATTTT. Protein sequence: CASSVNRGSLAGGPMDTQYF.

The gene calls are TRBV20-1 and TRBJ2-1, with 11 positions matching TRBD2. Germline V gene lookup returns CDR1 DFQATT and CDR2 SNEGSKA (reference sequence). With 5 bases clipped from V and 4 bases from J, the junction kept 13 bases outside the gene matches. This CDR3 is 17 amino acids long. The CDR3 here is CSAQTLGTSGLYNEQFF. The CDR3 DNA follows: TGCAGTGCTCAAACCCTTGGGACTAGCGGACTATACAATGAGCAGTTCTTC.

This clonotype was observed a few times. The chain's CDR3 is CASSPGPGLYHLEQFF. The CDR3 DNA is TGTGCCAGCAGCCCCGGGCCGGGACTATATCATCTTGAGCAGTTCTTC. J is TRBJ2-1 and V is TRBV14; TRBD2 aligns across 7 bases. Germline trimming cut 4 bases from V and 9 bases from J; bases unmatched to any gene: 15. The CDR3 is 16 residues long. CDR1 is SGHDN and CDR2 is FVKESK in the germline V gene.

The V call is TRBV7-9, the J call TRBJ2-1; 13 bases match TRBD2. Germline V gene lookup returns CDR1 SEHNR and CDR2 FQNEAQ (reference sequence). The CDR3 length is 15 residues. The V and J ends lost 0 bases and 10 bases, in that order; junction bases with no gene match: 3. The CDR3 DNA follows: TGTGCCAGCAGCTTAGCAGGACTAGCGGGAGTAGAGCAGTTCTTC. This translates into CASSLAGLAGVEQFF.

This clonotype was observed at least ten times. CDR3 loop: CASSRTSGSDEQFF. The CDR3 coding sequence is TGCGCCAGCAGCCGGACTAGCGGGAGCGATGAGCAGTTCTTC. This chain joins TRBV4-1 and TRBJ2-1; 13 bases map to TRBD2. Germline V CDR1 and CDR2: MGHRA, YSYEKL. The CDR3 is made up of 14 amino acids. V lost 4 bases to trimming and J lost 8 bases; unmatched junction nucleotides: 2.